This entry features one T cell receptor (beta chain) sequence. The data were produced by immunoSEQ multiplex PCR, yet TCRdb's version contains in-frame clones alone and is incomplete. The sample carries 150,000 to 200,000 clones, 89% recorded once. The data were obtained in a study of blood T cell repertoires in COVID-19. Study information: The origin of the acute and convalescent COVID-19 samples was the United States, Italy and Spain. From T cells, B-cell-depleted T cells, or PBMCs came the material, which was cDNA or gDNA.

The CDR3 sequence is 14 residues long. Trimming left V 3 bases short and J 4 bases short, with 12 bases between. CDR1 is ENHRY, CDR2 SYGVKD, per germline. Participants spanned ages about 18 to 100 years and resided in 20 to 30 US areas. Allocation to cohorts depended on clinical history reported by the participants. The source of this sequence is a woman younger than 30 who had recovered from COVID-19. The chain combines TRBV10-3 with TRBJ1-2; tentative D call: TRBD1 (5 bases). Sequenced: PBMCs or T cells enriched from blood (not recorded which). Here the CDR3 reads CAISESVGLYGYTF. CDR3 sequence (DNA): TGTGCCATCAGTGAATCCGTGGGACTCTATGGCTACACCTTC.